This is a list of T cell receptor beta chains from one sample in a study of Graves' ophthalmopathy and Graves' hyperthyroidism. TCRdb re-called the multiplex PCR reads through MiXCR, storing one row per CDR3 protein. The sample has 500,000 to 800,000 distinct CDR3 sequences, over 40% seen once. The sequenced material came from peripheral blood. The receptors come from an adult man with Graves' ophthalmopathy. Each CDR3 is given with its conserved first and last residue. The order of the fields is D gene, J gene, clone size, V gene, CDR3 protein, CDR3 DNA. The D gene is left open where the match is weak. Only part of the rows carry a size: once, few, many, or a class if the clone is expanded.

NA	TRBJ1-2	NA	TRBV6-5	CASSYSRDRTDRYGYTF	TGTGCCAGCAGTTACAGCAGGGACCGAACCGATCGGTATGGCTACACCTTC
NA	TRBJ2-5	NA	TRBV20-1	CSASGSGPRRQETQYF	TGCAGTGCTAGTGGTTCCGGACCGCGACGGCAAGAGACCCAGTACTTC
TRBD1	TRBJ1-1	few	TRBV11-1	CASSPGTGAEAFF	TGTGCCAGCTCACCTGGGACAGGGGCTGAAGCTTTCTTT
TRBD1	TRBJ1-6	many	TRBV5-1	CASRKTGTNSPLHF	TGCGCCAGCAGGAAGACAGGGACTAATTCACCCCTCCACTTT
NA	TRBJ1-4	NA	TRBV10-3	CAISESSGAEKLFF	TGTGCCATCAGTGAGTCGTCAGGGGCCGAAAAACTGTTTTTT
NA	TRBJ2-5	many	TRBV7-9	CASSFGEDQYF	TGTGCCAGCAGCTTTGGTGAGGACCAGTACTTC
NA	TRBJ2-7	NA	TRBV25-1	CASPPGAGPPTYEQYF	TGTGCCAGCCCCCCGGGGGCCGGCCCCCCTACCTACGAGCAGTACTTC
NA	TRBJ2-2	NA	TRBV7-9	CASSFGGREPGELFF	TGTGCCAGCAGTTTCGGGGGCAGGGAACCCGGGGAGCTGTTTTTT
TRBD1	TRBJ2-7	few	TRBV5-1	CASSLAWGTGGVPEQYF	TGCGCCAGCAGCTTGGCTTGGGGGACAGGGGGAGTCCCCGAGCAGTACTTC
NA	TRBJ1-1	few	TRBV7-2	CASSRTGGDTEAFF	TGTGCCAGCAGCCGGACGGGAGGGGACACTGAAGCTTTCTTT
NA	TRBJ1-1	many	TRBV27	CASNPEAVMNTEAFF	TGTGCCAGCAACCCCGAGGCCGTCATGAACACTGAAGCTTTCTTT
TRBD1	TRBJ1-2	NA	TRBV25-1	CANSLPTGGSYGYTF	TGTGCCAACAGCTTGCCGACAGGGGGCAGCTATGGCTACACCTTC
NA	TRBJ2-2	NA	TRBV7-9	CASSPGLGSWELFF	TGCGCCAGCAGCCCCGGACTGGGTTCCTGGGAGCTGTTTTTT
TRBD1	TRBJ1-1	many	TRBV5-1	CASSFGGGRSMNTEAFF	TGCGCCAGCAGCTTCGGAGGGGGCAGGTCTATGAACACTGAAGCTTTCTTT
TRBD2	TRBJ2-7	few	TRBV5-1	CASTPPESGSYEQYF	TGCGCCAGCACCCCCCCCGAGAGCGGGAGCTACGAGCAGTACTTC
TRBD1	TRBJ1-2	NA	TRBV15	CATSGSKQGASGYTF	TGTGCCACCAGCGGCTCTAAACAGGGGGCATCTGGCTACACCTTC
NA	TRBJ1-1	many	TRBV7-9	CASSLNPGVTEAFF	TGTGCCAGCAGCTTAAACCCAGGGGTAACTGAAGCTTTCTTT
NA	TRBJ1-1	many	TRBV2	CASSERRGFTEAFF	TGTGCCAGCAGTGAAAGGAGGGGGTTTACTGAAGCTTTCTTT
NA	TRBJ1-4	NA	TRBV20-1	CSASGGPDEKLFF	TGCAGTGCTAGTGGGGGCCCGGATGAAAAACTGTTTTTT
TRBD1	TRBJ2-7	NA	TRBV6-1	CASSRQGDDEQYF	TGTGCCAGCAGCCGACAGGGGGACGACGAGCAGTACTTC
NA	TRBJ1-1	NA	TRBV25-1	CAWSQTRSTEAFF	TGTGCCTGGAGTCAGACAAGGTCAACTGAAGCTTTCTTT
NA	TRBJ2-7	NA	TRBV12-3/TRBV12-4	CASSGQVPYEQYF	TGTGCCAGCAGCGGTCAAGTCCCCTACGAGCAGTACTTC
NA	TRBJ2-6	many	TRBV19	CASSAISGANVLTF	TGTGCCAGTAGTGCCATCTCTGGGGCCAACGTCCTGACTTTC
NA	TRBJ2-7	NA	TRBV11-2	CASSLARRRIDEQYF	TGTGCCAGCAGCTTGGCGCGCAGGAGGATCGACGAGCAGTACTTC
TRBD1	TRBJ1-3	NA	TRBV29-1	CSVTRTRGPGNTIYF	TGCAGCGTCACCCGAACCAGGGGGCCGGGAAACACCATATATTTT
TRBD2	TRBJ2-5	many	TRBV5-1	CASSRRSGGLEETQYF	TGCGCCAGCAGCCGGAGAAGCGGGGGGCTAGAGGAGACCCAGTACTTC
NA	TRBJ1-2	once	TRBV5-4	CASSLGAGAYGYTF	TGTGCCAGCAGCTTGGGGGCAGGGGCCTATGGCTACACCTTC
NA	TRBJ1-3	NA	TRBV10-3	CAISKTAGNTIYF	TGTGCCATCAGTAAGACAGCTGGAAACACCATATATTTT
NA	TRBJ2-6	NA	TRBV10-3	CASSWDGGISGANVLTF	TGTGCCAGCAGCTGGGACGGAGGTATCTCTGGGGCCAACGTCCTGACTTTC
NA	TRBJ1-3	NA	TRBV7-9	CASTQGEGNTIYF	TGTGCCAGCACCCAGGGCGAAGGAAACACCATATATTTT
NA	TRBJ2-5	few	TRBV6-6	CASRNGPIQETQYF	TGTGCCAGCAGAAATGGACCGATACAAGAGACCCAGTACTTC
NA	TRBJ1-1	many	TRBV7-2	CASSSLRIGGTEAFF	TGTGCCAGCAGCTCATTACGTATCGGGGGCACTGAAGCTTTCTTT
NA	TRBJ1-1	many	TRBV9	CASSVGGAGEAFF	TGTGCCAGCAGCGTGGGGGGCGCAGGTGAAGCTTTCTTT
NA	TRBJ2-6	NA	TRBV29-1	CSSGPHSGANVLTF	TGCAGCTCGGGACCTCACTCTGGGGCCAACGTCCTGACTTTC
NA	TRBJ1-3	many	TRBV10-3	CASSEFGVGSGNTIYF	TGTGCCAGCAGTGAATTTGGGGTCGGCTCTGGAAACACCATATATTTT
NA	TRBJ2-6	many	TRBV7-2	CASSQGWSTTGANVLTF	TGCGCCAGCAGCCAAGGGTGGAGTACCACTGGGGCCAACGTCCTGACTTTC
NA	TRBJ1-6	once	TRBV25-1	CASSVGLHNSPLHF	TGTGCCAGCAGTGTGGGGCTCCATAATTCACCCCTCCACTTT
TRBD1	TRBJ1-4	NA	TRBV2	CASSGQGEGDEKLFF	TGTGCCAGCAGTGGACAGGGGGAGGGCGATGAAAAACTGTTTTTT
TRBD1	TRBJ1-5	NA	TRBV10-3	CASSLVPGQGNQPQHF	TGTGCCAGCAGTCTCGTTCCGGGACAGGGGAATCAGCCCCAGCATTTT
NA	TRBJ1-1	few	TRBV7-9	CASSLRSQNTEAFF	TGTGCCAGCAGCTTAAGGTCTCAGAACACTGAAGCTTTCTTT
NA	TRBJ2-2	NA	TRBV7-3	CASSWGGLNTGELFF	TGTGCCAGCAGCTGGGGGGGCTTGAACACCGGGGAGCTGTTTTTT
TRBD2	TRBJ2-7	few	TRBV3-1	CASSQAASGSYEQYF	TGTGCCAGCAGCCAAGCGGCTAGCGGGAGCTACGAGCAGTACTTC
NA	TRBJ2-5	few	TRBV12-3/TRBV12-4	CASSLGGLAMQETQYF	TGTGCCAGCAGTCTTGGGGGGTTAGCGATGCAGGAGACCCAGTACTTC
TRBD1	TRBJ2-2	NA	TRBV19	CASSRPGTDTGELFF	TGTGCCAGTAGTCGCCCGGGGACAGACACCGGGGAGCTGTTTTTT
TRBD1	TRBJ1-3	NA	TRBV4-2	CASDRGSGNTIYF	TGTGCCAGCGACAGGGGCTCTGGAAACACCATATATTTT
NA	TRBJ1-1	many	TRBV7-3	CASSSDHFTEAFF	TGTGCCAGCAGCTCTGACCATTTCACTGAAGCTTTCTTT
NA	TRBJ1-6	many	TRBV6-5	CASSASVNSPLHF	TGTGCCAGCAGTGCCTCAGTCAATTCACCCCTCCACTTT
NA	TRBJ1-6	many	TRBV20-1	CSARVPRPPSPLHF	TGCAGTGCTAGAGTCCCGCGTCCTCCCTCACCCCTCCACTTT
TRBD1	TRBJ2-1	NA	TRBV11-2	CASSRQGAGGQFF	TGTGCCAGCAGTCGACAGGGGGCGGGGGGGCAGTTCTTC
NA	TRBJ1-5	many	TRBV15	CATSRDRPGSGQPQHF	TGTGCCACCAGCAGAGATCGCCCAGGAAGCGGTCAGCCCCAGCATTTT
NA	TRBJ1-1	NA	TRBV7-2	CASSFGVSFF	TGTGCCAGCAGCTTTGGGGTGAGTTTCTTT
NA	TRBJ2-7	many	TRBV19	CASSPRFAGYEQYF	TGTGCCAGTAGCCCCAGGTTTGCGGGATACGAGCAGTACTTC
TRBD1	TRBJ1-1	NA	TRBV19	CASSGQAEGDEAFF	TGTGCCAGTAGTGGACAGGCGGAGGGCGATGAAGCTTTCTTT
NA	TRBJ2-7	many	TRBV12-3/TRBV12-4	CASSFSGSVGEQYF	TGTGCCAGCAGTTTTAGTGGGTCAGTGGGGGAGCAGTACTTC